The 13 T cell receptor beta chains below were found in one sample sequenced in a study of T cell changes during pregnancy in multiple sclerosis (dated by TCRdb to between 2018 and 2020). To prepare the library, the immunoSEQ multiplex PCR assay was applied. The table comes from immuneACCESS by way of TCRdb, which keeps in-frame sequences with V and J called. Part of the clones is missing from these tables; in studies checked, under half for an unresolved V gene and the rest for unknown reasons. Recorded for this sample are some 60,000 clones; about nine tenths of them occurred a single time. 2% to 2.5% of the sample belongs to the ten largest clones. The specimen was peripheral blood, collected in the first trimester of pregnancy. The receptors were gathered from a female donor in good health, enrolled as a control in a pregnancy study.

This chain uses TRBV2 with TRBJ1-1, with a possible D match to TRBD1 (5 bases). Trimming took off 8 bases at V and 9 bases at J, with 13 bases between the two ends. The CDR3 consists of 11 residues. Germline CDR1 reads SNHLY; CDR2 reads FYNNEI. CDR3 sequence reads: CASPREGQAFF. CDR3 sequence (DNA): TGTGCCAGCCCTAGGGAGGGACAAGCTTTCTTT.

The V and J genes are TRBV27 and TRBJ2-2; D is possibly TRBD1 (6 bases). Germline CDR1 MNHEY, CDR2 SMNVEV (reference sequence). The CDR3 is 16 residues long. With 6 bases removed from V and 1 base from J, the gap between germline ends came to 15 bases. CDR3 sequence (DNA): TGTGCCAGCAGCGTTCTGCAGGGGCTGAACACCGGGGAGCTGTTTTTT. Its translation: CASSVLQGLNTGELFF.

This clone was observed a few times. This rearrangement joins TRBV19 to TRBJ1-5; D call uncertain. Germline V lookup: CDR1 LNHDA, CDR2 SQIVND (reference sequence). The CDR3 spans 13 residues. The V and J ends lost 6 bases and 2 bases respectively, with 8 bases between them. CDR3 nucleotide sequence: TGTGCCAGTAGGAGGGAAGGCAATCAGCCCCAGCATTTT. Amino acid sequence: CASRREGNQPQHF.

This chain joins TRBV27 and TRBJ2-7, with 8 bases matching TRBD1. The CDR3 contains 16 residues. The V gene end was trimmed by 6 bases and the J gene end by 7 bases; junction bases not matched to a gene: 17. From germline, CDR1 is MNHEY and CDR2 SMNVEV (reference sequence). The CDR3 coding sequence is TGTGCCAGCAGCCAACTTATGTCAGGGGGCGAATTAGAGCAGTACTTC. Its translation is CASSQLMSGGELEQYF.

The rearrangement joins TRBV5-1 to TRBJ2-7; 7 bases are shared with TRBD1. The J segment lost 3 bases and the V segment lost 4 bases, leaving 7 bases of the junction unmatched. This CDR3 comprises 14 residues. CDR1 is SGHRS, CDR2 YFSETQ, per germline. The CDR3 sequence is CASSTTGTDYEQYF. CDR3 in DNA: TGCGCCAGCAGCACAACCGGGACAGACTACGAGCAGTACTTC.

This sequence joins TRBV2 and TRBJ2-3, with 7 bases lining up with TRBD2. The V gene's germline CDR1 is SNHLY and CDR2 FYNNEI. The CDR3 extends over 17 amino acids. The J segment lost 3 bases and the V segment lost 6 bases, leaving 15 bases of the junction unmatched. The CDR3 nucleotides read TGTGCCAGCAGATCCCTAAAGGCGGGGGAAGGGACAGATACGCAGTATTTT. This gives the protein CASRSLKAGEGTDTQYF.

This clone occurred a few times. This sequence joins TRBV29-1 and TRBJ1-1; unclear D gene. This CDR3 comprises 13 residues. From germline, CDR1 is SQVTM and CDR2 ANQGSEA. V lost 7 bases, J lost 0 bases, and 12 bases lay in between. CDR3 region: CSAGQVMNTEAFF. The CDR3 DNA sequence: TGCAGCGCTGGGCAGGTGATGAACACTGAAGCTTTCTTT.

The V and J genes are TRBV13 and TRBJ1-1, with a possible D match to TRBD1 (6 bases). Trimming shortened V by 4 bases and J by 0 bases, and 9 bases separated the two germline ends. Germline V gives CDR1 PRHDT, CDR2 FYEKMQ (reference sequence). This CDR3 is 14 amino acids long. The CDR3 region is CASSSGQMNTEAFF. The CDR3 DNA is TGTGCCAGCAGCTCCGGACAGATGAACACTGAAGCTTTCTTT.

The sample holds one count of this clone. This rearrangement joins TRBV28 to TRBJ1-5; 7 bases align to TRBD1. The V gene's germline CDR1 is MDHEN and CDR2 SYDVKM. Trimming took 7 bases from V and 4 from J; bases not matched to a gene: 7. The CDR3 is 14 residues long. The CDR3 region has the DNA TGTGCCAGCATCAATCCGGGACAGAATCAGCCCCAGCATTTT. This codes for CASINPGQNQPQHF.

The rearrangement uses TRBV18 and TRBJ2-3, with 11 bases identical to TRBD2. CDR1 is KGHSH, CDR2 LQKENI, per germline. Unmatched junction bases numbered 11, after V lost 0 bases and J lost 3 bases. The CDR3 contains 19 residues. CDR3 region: CASSPPTSGRYPPTDTQYF. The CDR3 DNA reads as TGTGCCAGCTCACCACCTACTAGCGGGAGATACCCCCCGACAGATACGCAGTATTTT.

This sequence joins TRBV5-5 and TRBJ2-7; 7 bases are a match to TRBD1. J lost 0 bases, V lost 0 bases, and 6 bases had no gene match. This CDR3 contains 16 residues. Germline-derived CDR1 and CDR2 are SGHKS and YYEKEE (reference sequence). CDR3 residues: CASSLEGALLSYEQYF. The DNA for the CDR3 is TGTGCCAGCAGCTTGGAGGGGGCCCTCCTCTCCTACGAGCAGTACTTC.

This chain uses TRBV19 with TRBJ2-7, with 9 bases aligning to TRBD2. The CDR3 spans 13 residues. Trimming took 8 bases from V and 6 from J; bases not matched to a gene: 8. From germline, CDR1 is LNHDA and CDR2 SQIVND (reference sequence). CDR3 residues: CASSGGGASEQYF. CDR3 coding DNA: TGTGCCAGTTCGGGCGGGGGGGCCTCCGAGCAGTACTTC.

CDR3 protein: CASRPSGGGTEAFF. For the CDR3, the DNA is TGTGCCAGCAGGCCCAGCGGGGGGGGCACTGAAGCTTTCTTT. This chain connects TRBV7-8 to TRBJ1-1; TRBD1 is a possible D gene (5 bases). Germline V CDR1 and CDR2: SGHVS, FQNEAQ. This CDR3 is 14 amino acids long. The germline V and J ends were trimmed by 6 bases and 4 bases, with 15 bases remaining between them.